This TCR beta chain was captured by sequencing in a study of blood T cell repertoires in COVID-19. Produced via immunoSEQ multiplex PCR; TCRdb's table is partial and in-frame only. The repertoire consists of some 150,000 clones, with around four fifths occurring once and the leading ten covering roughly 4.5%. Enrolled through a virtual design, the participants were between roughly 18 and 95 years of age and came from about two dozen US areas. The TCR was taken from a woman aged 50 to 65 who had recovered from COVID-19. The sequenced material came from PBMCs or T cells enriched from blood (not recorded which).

CDR3 coding DNA: TGTGCCAGCAGCCCAATAACCGGGACAGAAACGTTTAGTTTCGTTGGCTACACCTTC. Its translation: CASSPITGTETFSFVGYTF. The rearrangement joins TRBV21-1 to TRBJ1-2; the tabulated D call, TRBD1, remains unverified against the DNA. TRBV21-1 is flagged as a pseudogene. This CDR3 is built from 19 residues.